The T cell receptor beta chain under discussion was sequenced for a study of early T cells in non-severe SARS-CoV-2 infection. Overall study findings and caveats: Anti-spike CD8 specificities were favored by VDJdb matching, whose results missed private and CD4 specificities.

cDNA molecules, individually, were tagged with unique molecular identifiers. MiXCR, applied by TCRdb to the 5' RACE reads, yields one record per CDR3 protein. The table lists more than 70,000 distinct CDR3 sequences, roughly an eighth of them singletons. This clonotype was counted many times. Its matching antigen is unknown. Sequenced material: whole blood. This clonotype originated in an adult who was a healthcare worker with PCR-confirmed SARS-CoV-2 infection or an uninfected control (not recorded which).

Here the CDR3 DNA reads TGTGCCAGCAGCGCAATCAGGGAGGGTGAGCAGTTCTTC. The encoded protein is CASSAIREGEQFF. The chain employs TRBV11-2 and TRBJ2-1; 7 nucleotides line up with TRBD2. Germline CDR1 reads SGHAT; CDR2 reads FQNNGV. The length of the CDR3 is 13 residues. With 5 bases clipped from V and 9 bases from J, the junction kept 7 bases outside the gene matches.